This TCR beta chain was obtained from a study of control samples from healthy donors and cancer patients. Germline assignment: CDR1 SGHAT and CDR2 FQNNGV. CDR3 length equals 15 residues. V was cut by 6 bases and J by 2 bases, with 11 bases left in between. TCRdb's table, derived via immunoSEQ multiplex PCR, lists solely in-frame clones and lacks some. The sample contains fewer than 40,000 clones, approximately 93% of which appear only once. The gene calls are TRBV11-2 and TRBJ2-6; D not resolved. The clonotype originates from a man in his sixties in good health. The specimen sequenced was blood. Written as DNA, the CDR3 is TGTGCCAGCAGTCCCCGAGGTACTGGGGCCAACGTCCTGACTTTC. It specifies CASSPRGTGANVLTF.